This T cell receptor (beta chain) was observed in a study of identical twins. Study results and limitations: Model-predicted out-of-frame TCR alpha sharing fell below observed values in monozygotic twins. Fewer insertions marked abundant cord blood beta clonotypes; young adult naive trended weakly, memory not at all. The study drew conclusions from cross-sectional statistical analysis, not from following the same donors.

Template switching created a universal primer site, and the cDNA included unique molecular identifiers. TCRdb independently ran MiXCR on the 5' RACE reads; one entry per CDR3 protein. The sample lists approximately 670,000 distinct CDR3 sequences, 5.5% to 7.5% occurring once. Worth noting for this clonotype: Antigen specificity is unknown.

V dropped 0 bases and J dropped 1 base, with 15 bases sitting between them. CDR1 and CDR2 from the germline V gene are LGHNA and YSLEER. The CDR3 has 17 amino acids. This TCR came from a man younger than 35 in good health. Material: naive T cells sorted from blood. The chain uses TRBV4-3 and TRBJ1-2; D remains unclear. The CDR3 spells CASSQEGPGEINYGYTF. For the CDR3, the DNA is TGCGCCAGCAGCCAAGAGGGTCCGGGAGAAATTAACTATGGCTACACCTTC.